The 16 T cell receptor beta chains presented below share a single source sample, sequenced in a study of blood T cell repertoires in COVID-19. This table comes from immunoSEQ multiplex PCR, and its TCRdb copy is limited to in-frame clones, with some not included. This table holds approximately 110,000 clones, around 91% found once. What was sequenced was peripheral blood. These receptor sequences come from a woman over 75 with acute or convalescent COVID-19.

The chain links TRBV27 to TRBJ1-6; D is undetermined. This CDR3 comprises 15 residues. CDR1 and CDR2 (germline): MNHEY, SMNVEV (reference sequence). Trimming cost V 2 bases and J 9 bases, with 14 bases left between them. This CDR3 reads CASSLVTPRGSPLHF. The CDR3 DNA follows: TGTGCCAGCAGTTTAGTGACACCCCGGGGTTCACCCCTCCACTTT.

The chain employs TRBV6-5 and TRBJ1-1; 7 bases fit TRBD1. Germline V lookup: CDR1 MNHEY, CDR2 SVGAGI. This CDR3 contains 13 residues. The J segment lost 5 bases and the V segment lost 5 bases, leaving 5 bases of the junction unmatched. The CDR3 reads CASSRQGPTEAFF. The DNA of the CDR3 is TGTGCCAGCAGTCGACAGGGTCCTACTGAAGCTTTCTTT.

This clone is a singleton in its sample. The chain recombines TRBV4-1 with TRBJ2-7, with D possibly matching TRBD2 (6 bases). Trimming removed 0 bases from V and 0 bases from J, with 12 bases in between. This CDR3 has 16 residues. CDR1 is MGHRA, CDR2 YSYEKL, per germline. CDR3 amino acids: CASSQDRLGNSYEQYF. In DNA form, the CDR3 reads TGCGCCAGCAGCCAAGACCGACTAGGGAACTCCTACGAGCAGTACTTC.

This rearrangement joins TRBV13 to TRBJ2-3; TRBD2 matches 14 bases. With 3 bases clipped from V and 1 base from J, the junction kept 6 bases outside the gene matches. Germline assignment: CDR1 PRHDT and CDR2 FYEKMQ (reference sequence). The CDR3 has 18 residues. The CDR3 here is CASSFRLAGGPRTDTQYF. The CDR3 DNA is TGTGCCAGCAGCTTCAGACTAGCGGGGGGGCCCCGCACAGATACGCAGTATTTT.

V is TRBV6-6 and J is TRBJ2-5, with D maybe TRBD2 (6 bases). The CDR3 has 14 amino acids. V lost 8 bases, J lost 0 bases, and 13 bases lay in between. Germline V lookup: CDR1 MNHNY, CDR2 SVGAGI (reference sequence). CDR3 DNA: TGTGCCAGCGATCGGAGCGGGTACCAAGAGACCCAGTACTTC. Protein: CASDRSGYQETQYF.

This CDR3 is CASSQDIAGVWYEQFF. The CDR3 nucleotides are TGTGCCAGCAGCCAAGATATTGCGGGGGTTTGGTATGAGCAGTTCTTC. The chain uses TRBV14 and TRBJ2-1; 7 bases are shared with TRBD2. The CDR3 length is 16 residues. With V trimmed by 0 bases and J by 8 bases, 10 bases remained unmatched. CDR1 and CDR2 (germline): SGHDN, FVKESK.

The chain has TRBV5-1 and TRBJ2-5; maybe TRBD2 (5 bases). The length of the CDR3 is 15 residues. Germline-derived CDR1 and CDR2 are SGHRS and YFSETQ. Trimming removed 1 base from V and 1 base from J, with 11 bases in between. The CDR3 DNA is TGCGCCAGCAGCTTGTATCTGGACTTCCAAGAGACCCAGTACTTC. The encoded protein is CASSLYLDFQETQYF.

The chain employs TRBV6-5 and TRBJ1-2, with a weak D call TRBD1 (6 bases). CDR3 length: 14 amino acids. Germline V gene sequence: CDR1 MNHEY, CDR2 SVGAGI. Trimming stripped 4 bases from V and 9 bases from J, with 18 bases between. The CDR3 region has the DNA TGTGCCAGCAGTTTCCGGACAGCAACTGACCGCTACACCTTC. Encoded protein: CASSFRTATDRYTF.

The rearrangement joins TRBV7-8 to TRBJ2-7; perhaps TRBD1 as D (5 bases). The germline gives CDR1 SGHVS, CDR2 FQNEAQ. V lost 7 bases to trimming and J lost 2 bases, with 15 bases between them. The CDR3 spans 14 residues. The CDR3 DNA sequence: TGTGCCAGCAAACGCCCAGGGCCTGCCTACGAGCAGTACTTC. Residues: CASKRPGPAYEQYF.

CDR3 residues: CAWSARGTVFSNQPQHF. CDR3 bases: TGTGCCTGGAGTGCCCGAGGGACAGTGTTTAGCAATCAGCCCCAGCATTTT. This chain uses TRBV30 with TRBJ1-5, with TRBD1 matching over 7 bases. Germline V lookup: CDR1 GTSNPN, CDR2 SVGIG (reference sequence). The CDR3 is 17 residues long. After removal of 1 base from V and 0 bases from J, the junction contained 9 bases not matched to a gene. The variable domain in full, completed from reference TRBV30 and TRBJ1-5, reads SQTIHQWPATLVQPVGSPLSLECTVEGTSNPNLYWYRQAAGRGLQLLFYSVGIGQISSEVPQNLSASRPQDRQFILSSKKLLLSDSGFYLCAWSARGTVFSNQPQHFGDGTRLSIL.

The chain employs TRBV5-1 and TRBJ2-3; D might be TRBD2 (5 bases). Germline V gene data show CDR1 as SGHRS and CDR2 as YFSETQ. The CDR3 totals 16 residues. Trimming cost V 5 bases and J 2 bases, with 18 bases left between them. CDR3 in DNA: TGCGCCAGCAGGGAGTTCGGACTGCTACTCACAGATACGCAGTATTTT. Translating it yields CASREFGLLLTDTQYF.

V and J are TRBV7-2 and TRBJ1-6; 9 bases fit TRBD1. The germline V gene encodes CDR1 SGHTA and CDR2 FQGNSA. V dropped 3 bases and J dropped 9; count of bases not matched to a gene: 0. This CDR3 is built from 13 residues. Here the CDR3 reads CASSLTGGSPLHF. CDR3 DNA sequence: TGTGCCAGCAGCTTGACAGGGGGTTCACCCCTCCACTTT.

The chain uses TRBV6-1 and TRBJ1-2, with TRBD1 matching 10 bases. The CDR3 runs to 15 residues. Germline V gives CDR1 MNHNS, CDR2 SASEGT. V lost 3 bases, J lost 3 bases, and 4 bases stayed unmatched. As DNA, the CDR3 is TGTGCCAGCAGTGACCCGGGACAGGGGCACTATGGCTACACCTTC. Its protein product is CASSDPGQGHYGYTF.

This chain connects TRBV7-9 to TRBJ2-3, with D uncertain. Trimming pared 4 bases from V and 0 bases from J, leaving 14 bases between. The CDR3 has 16 residues. Germline CDR1 and CDR2: SEHNR and FQNEAQ (reference sequence). CDR3 coding DNA: TGTGCCAGCAGCTCATACCTAAGTTCTAGCACAGATACGCAGTATTTT. Translating gives CASSSYLSSSTDTQYF.

V gene TRBV7-8 combines with J gene TRBJ2-2, with D maybe TRBD1 (6 bases). Trimming removed 1 base at V and 5 bases at J, with 14 bases between. The germline V gene encodes CDR1 SGHVS and CDR2 FQNEAQ. CDR3 length equals 16 residues. The CDR3 loop is CASSLVGTRVTGELFF. The CDR3 DNA is TGTGCCAGCAGCTTAGTTGGGACACGGGTGACCGGGGAGCTGTTTTTT.

The rearrangement joins TRBV7-9 to TRBJ1-4, with D perhaps TRBD1 (5 bases). Trimming cost V 4 bases and J 8 bases, with 11 bases left between them. In germline, CDR1 is SEHNR, CDR2 FQNEAQ (reference sequence). This CDR3 is built from 13 residues. Written as DNA, the CDR3 is TGTGCCAGCAGCTATACACAGGAGGAAAAACTGTTTTTT. This sequence encodes CASSYTQEEKLFF.